A single sample gave rise to the 8 T cell receptor beta chains below, sequenced in a study of OX40 agonist ivuxolimab in advanced cancers. Generated by immunoSEQ multiplex PCR, the TCRdb table keeps only in-frame clones and is missing some. The table lists about 88,000 clones, approximately 85% of them singletons, with roughly 0.22% in the top ten. Here the sequenced sample was CD4+ or CD8+ T cells sorted from blood, taken in a trial of the OX40 agonist ivuxolimab. Receptors originate from an adult with an advanced solid tumor such as melanoma, head and neck, liver or kidney cancer.

This rearrangement joins TRBV11-1 to TRBJ1-1; D might be TRBD1 (5 bases). The CDR3 has 13 residues. Germline V gives CDR1 SGHAT, CDR2 FQDESV (reference sequence). V was pared by 3 bases and J by 8 bases, with 13 bases between. Here the CDR3 reads CASSLGRGREAFF. The CDR3 nucleotides read TGTGCCAGCAGCTTGGGGAGGGGAAGGGAAGCTTTCTTT.

The chain combines TRBV6-6 with TRBJ2-2, with 8 bases that match TRBD2. V lost 8 bases, J lost 4 bases, and 6 bases stayed unmatched. Germline-derived CDR1 and CDR2 are MNHNY and SVGAGI (reference sequence). The CDR3 loop spans 14 amino acids. CDR3 sequence reads: CASDTGGRTGELFF. CDR3 in DNA: TGTGCCAGCGATACGGGGGGGCGCACCGGGGAGCTGTTTTTT.

This clone was detected a few times. This chain links TRBV30 with TRBJ1-1, with D tentatively TRBD1 (5 bases). With 5 bases removed from V and 5 bases from J, the gap between germline ends came to 12 bases. Germline V gene sequence: CDR1 GTSNPN, CDR2 SVGIG (reference sequence). This CDR3 has 12 amino acids. The CDR3 loop is CAWAGGSTEAFF. The CDR3 DNA is TGTGCCTGGGCGGGGGGATCGACTGAAGCTTTCTTT. Full variable domain (rest looked up from reference TRBV30 and TRBJ1-1): SQTIHQWPATLVQPVGSPLSLECTVEGTSNPNLYWYRQAAGRGLQLLFYSVGIGQISSEVPQNLSASRPQDRQFILSSKKLLLSDSGFYLCAWAGGSTEAFFGQGTRLTVV.

V and J are TRBV7-2 and TRBJ2-5; D remains unclear. Trimming shortened V by 1 base and J by 1 base, and 10 bases separated the two germline ends. The CDR3 spans 15 residues. Germline loops: CDR1 SGHTA, CDR2 FQGNSA. The DNA of the CDR3 is TGTGCCAGCAGCTTAGAACTCCTGACCCAAGAGACCCAGTACTTC. Protein: CASSLELLTQETQYF.

The chain employs TRBV30 and TRBJ2-1; D possibly corresponds to TRBD2 (6 bases). Looked up from germline, CDR1 is GTSNPN and CDR2 is SVGIG (reference sequence). The germline V and J ends were trimmed by 2 bases and 4 bases, with 6 bases remaining between them. This CDR3 region has 12 residues. The CDR3 bases are TGTGCCTGGAGTCGGGGGTACAATGAGCAGTTCTTC. Encoded protein: CAWSRGYNEQFF.

The V and J genes are TRBV29-1 and TRBJ1-1, with D uncertain. Germline CDR1 and CDR2: SQVTM and ANQGSEA. The CDR3 contains 15 residues. Trimming removed 1 base at V and 4 bases at J, with 16 bases between. The CDR3 nucleotides are TGCAGCGTTGAAGCCCACCCAAGAGGAATCACTGAAGCTTTCTTT. This gives the protein CSVEAHPRGITEAFF.

This clone came up once. The sample has other DNA sequences that encode this CDR3 too. The chain couples TRBV18 to TRBJ1-1; possible D gene TRBD1, 6 bases. Looked up from germline, CDR1 is KGHSH and CDR2 is LQKENI. Trimming shortened V by 3 bases and J by 2 bases, and 10 bases separated the two germline ends. The CDR3 covers 14 residues. This chain's CDR3 is CASSPQTGNTEAFF. For the CDR3, the DNA is TGTGCCAGCTCACCCCAGACAGGTAACACTGAAGCTTTCTTT. The entire variable domain, with the rest obtained from reference TRBV18 and TRBJ1-1, is as follows: NAGVMQNPRHLVRRRGQEARLRCSPMKGHSHVYWYRQLPEEGLKFMVYLQKENIIDESGMPKERFSAEFPKEGPSILRIQQVVRGDSAAYFCASSPQTGNTEAFFGQGTRLTVV.

The V call is TRBV5-4, the J call TRBJ1-1; D unresolved. Germline CDR1 reads SGHNT; CDR2 reads YYREEE (reference sequence). V was pared by 0 bases and J by 0 bases, with 9 bases between. The length of the CDR3 is 15 residues. CDR3 coding DNA: TGTGCCAGCAGCTTGGCGGTACTCATGAACACTGAAGCTTTCTTT. Protein product: CASSLAVLMNTEAFF.